This section outlines one T cell receptor beta chain sequence together with its context. Antigen unknown. These data are taken from a study of shared clonotypes between healthy human individuals. Overall study findings and caveats: In having few donors, the study represented limited genetic and exposure-history diversity.

CDR1 and CDR2 from the germline V gene are LNHDA and SQIVND (reference sequence). V lost 6 bases, J lost 7 bases, and 16 bases lay in between. This CDR3 has 14 amino acids. In the authors' workflow: Filtering was not the same, since immunoSEQ gave junction-only sequences without quality scores. Clones were read by immunoSEQ multiplex PCR, and TCRdb kept only the in-frame ones, dropping some. Clonal size and the V and J genes are those of that table, whereas D and trimming came from the DNA. The table includes some 480,000 clones, around 80% detected once. The rearrangement links TRBV19 to TRBJ1-5; D call uncertain. The specimen was PBMCs. This clonotype originated in a woman aged 40 to 50 in good health. Some clones in this sample may be carry-over from other donors' samples. CDR3 sequence: CASSQTPPGQPQHF. The CDR3 coding sequence is TGTGCCAGTAGCCAGACCCCCCCGGGCCAGCCCCAGCATTTT.